The present TCR beta chain was sequenced within a study of blood T cell repertoires in COVID-19. Whole-study context: Sources were T cells, B-cell-depleted T cells, or PBMCs; the material itself was cDNA or gDNA.

V shed 7 bases and J shed 2 bases, with 7 bases lying between them. From germline, CDR1 is MNHEY and CDR2 SVGAGI. This CDR3 spans 12 amino acids. In the authors' workflow: Amplification from reference gene primers served as the basis for estimated nucleated cell counts. The repertoire was sequenced with immunoSEQ multiplex PCR; TCRdb's copy has only in-frame clones and lacks some. V and J calls and clone size come straight from that table; D and trimming were deduced from the DNA. The sample includes 100,000 to 150,000 clones, 70% to 90% of them seen just once. The chain uses TRBV6-5 and TRBJ2-3; D unresolved. The origin of this receptor is a woman of 80 years or more with acute or convalescent COVID-19. What was sequenced was peripheral blood. The CDR3 spells CASTPITDTQYF. CDR3 coding DNA: TGTGCCAGCACCCCCATCACAGATACGCAGTATTTT.